The sequence of this T cell receptor beta chain was determined in a study of blood T cell repertoires in COVID-19. Study at large: Acute and convalescent COVID-19 specimens originated in the United States, Italy and Spain. Sample material is recorded as cDNA or gDNA derived from T cells, B-cell-depleted T cells, or PBMCs.

Under the authors' procedure: By means of reference gene primer amplification, nucleated cell counts were estimated. Clones were read by immunoSEQ multiplex PCR, and TCRdb kept only the in-frame ones, dropping some. The V and J calls and clone size come from that table; D and trimming were worked out from the DNA. The sample includes about 220,000 clones, around three quarters of them seen just once. CDR1 and CDR2 (germline): SGHDN, FVKESK. V lost 5 bases and J lost 0; bases outside the gene matches: 11. The CDR3 runs 17 residues. Sequencing was carried out using peripheral blood. This chain uses TRBV14 with TRBJ2-3, with TRBD2 identical over 7 bases. This TCR came from an older woman with acute or convalescent COVID-19. The CDR3: CASSSRIGGSSTDTQYF. CDR3 sequence (DNA): TGTGCCAGCAGCTCAAGAATCGGCGGGAGTAGCACAGATACGCAGTATTTT.